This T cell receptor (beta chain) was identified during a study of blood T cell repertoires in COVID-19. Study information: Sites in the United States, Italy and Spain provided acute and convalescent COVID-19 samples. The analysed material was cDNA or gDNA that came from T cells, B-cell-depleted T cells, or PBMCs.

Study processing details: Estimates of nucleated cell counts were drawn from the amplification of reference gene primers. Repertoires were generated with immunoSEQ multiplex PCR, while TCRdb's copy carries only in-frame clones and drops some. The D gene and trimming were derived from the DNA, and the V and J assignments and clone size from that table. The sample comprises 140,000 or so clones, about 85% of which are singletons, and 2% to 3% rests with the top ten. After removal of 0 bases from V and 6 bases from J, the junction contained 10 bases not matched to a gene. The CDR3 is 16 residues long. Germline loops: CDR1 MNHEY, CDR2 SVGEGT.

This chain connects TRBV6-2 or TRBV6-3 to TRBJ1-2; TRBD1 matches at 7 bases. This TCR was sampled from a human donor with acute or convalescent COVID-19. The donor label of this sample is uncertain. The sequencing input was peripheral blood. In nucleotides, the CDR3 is TGTGCCAGCAGTTACTCTGAGGGGGCGCTTAAGGATGGCTACACCTTC. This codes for CASSYSEGALKDGYTF.